What follows are 22 T cell receptor beta chains derived from one specimen sequenced in a study of T cells after yellow fever vaccination. TCRdb itself ran the 5' RACE reads through MiXCR, one entry per CDR3 protein. The sample records some 400,000 distinct CDR3 sequences, about 19% being singletons. The sequences come from PBMCs, collected before the yellow fever booster vaccination. These receptors were taken from a young man who received the YFV17D yellow fever vaccine.

This clonotype has only a few counts. The chain is built from TRBV6-5 and TRBJ2-7; possibly TRBD1 for D (6 bases). This CDR3 spans 15 amino acids. CDR1 and CDR2 from the germline V gene are MNHEY and SVGAGI. V shed 6 bases and J shed 0 bases, with 15 bases lying between them. DNA of the CDR3: TGTGCCAGCAGCCGAATGACAGGTTTCTCCTACGAGCAGTACTTC. Its protein product is CASSRMTGFSYEQYF.

The V call is TRBV6-5, the J call TRBJ2-1, with a weak D call TRBD2 (6 bases). CDR3 size: 20 residues. The ends were cut back, 0 bases at V and 0 bases at J, with 21 bases in the middle. Germline CDR1 is MNHEY and CDR2 is SVGAGI. The CDR3 sequence is CASSYSRMFGGSSSYNEQFF. CDR3 nucleotides: TGTGCCAGCAGTTACTCGAGGATGTTTGGAGGGTCGAGCTCCTACAATGAGCAGTTCTTC.

The V call is TRBV12-3 or TRBV12-4, the J call TRBJ1-1; D is unresolved. The CDR3 consists of 11 residues. Trimming removed 7 bases at V and 7 bases at J, with 10 bases between. The CDR3: CASIRGIEAFF. The CDR3 bases are TGTGCCAGCATCCGGGGTATTGAAGCTTTCTTT.

This clonotype was counted between two and nine times. V and J are TRBV20-1 and TRBJ1-5, with 11 nucleotides matching TRBD1. V lost 5 bases to trimming and J lost 0 bases; unmatched junction nucleotides: 12. CDR3 size: 18 residues. CDR1 is DFQATT, CDR2 SNEGSKA, per germline (reference sequence). The CDR3 sequence is CSASTGTGGLFSNQPQHF. Written as DNA, the CDR3 is TGCAGTGCTTCAACCGGGACAGGGGGACTTTTTAGCAATCAGCCCCAGCATTTT.

This chain connects TRBV20-1 to TRBJ1-2; D possibly corresponds to TRBD1 (5 bases). V was cut by 5 bases and J by 4 bases, with 14 bases left in between. In germline, CDR1 is DFQATT, CDR2 SNEGSKA (reference sequence). The CDR3 covers 13 residues. This CDR3 is CSAFSGRSYGYTF. The CDR3, as DNA: TGCAGTGCTTTTTCAGGGAGATCCTATGGCTACACCTTC.

DNA for the CDR3: TGTGCCAGCATCGGACCTCTCAATGAGCAGTTCTTC. It encodes CASIGPLNEQFF. This chain joins TRBV11-2 and TRBJ2-1; unclear D gene. Trimming stripped 7 bases from V and 6 bases from J, with 10 bases between. Per the germline V gene, CDR1 is SGHAT and CDR2 is FQNNGV. The CDR3 length is 12 residues.

This clonotype occurred a few times. The chain joins TRBV12-3 or TRBV12-4 to TRBJ2-3; 14 bases are a match to TRBD2. V shed 8 bases, J shed 5 bases, and the junction held 9 bases outside the gene matches. The CDR3 runs to 16 residues. The CDR3 spells CASGETSGGAGDTQYF. CDR3 bases: TGTGCCAGCGGCGAGACTAGCGGGGGGGCTGGAGATACGCAGTATTTT.

This clonotype was seen a few times. The rearrangement links TRBV2 to TRBJ2-2; tentatively, D is TRBD2 (5 bases). This CDR3 is built from 15 residues. CDR1 and CDR2 from the germline V gene are SNHLY and FYNNEI. V gave up 2 bases and J gave up 0 bases, with 7 bases separating them. CDR3 bases: TGTGCCAGCAGTGAACCAGCGGCGAACACCGGGGAGCTGTTTTTT. Its protein is CASSEPAANTGELFF.

This clonotype was found a few times. This chain uses TRBV4-1 with TRBJ1-4; 7 bases fit TRBD1. Germline loops: CDR1 MGHRA, CDR2 YSYEKL. The CDR3 sequence is 17 residues long. The V segment lost 7 bases and the J segment 8 bases; nucleotides outside the gene matches: 19. CDR3 nucleotide sequence: TGCGCCAGCAAACAACTGAATCGAGGGGGCATCGGGGAAAAACTGTTTTTT. Its translation is CASKQLNRGGIGEKLFF.

This clonotype came up a few times. One end of the junction fails to match germline, which may point to a read error. The chain couples TRBV7-9 to TRBJ1-2, with D hard to call. Germline V gives CDR1 SEHNR, CDR2 FQNEAQ (reference sequence). The CDR3 spans 13 residues. The chain's CDR3 is CASSSRWEFLFSF. In DNA form, the CDR3 reads TGTGCCAGCAGCTCCCGGTGGGAATTTCTCTTCTCCTTC.

This chain links TRBV28 with TRBJ2-5, with TRBD1 matching over 10 bases. CDR3 length: 13 amino acids. CDR1 is MDHEN, CDR2 SYDVKM, per germline. With 8 bases clipped from V and 5 bases from J, the junction kept 5 bases outside the gene matches. Written as DNA, the CDR3 is TGTGCCAGCTTAGGACAGGGGGATGAGACCCAGTACTTC. Its translation: CASLGQGDETQYF.

The gene calls are TRBV5-1 and TRBJ2-2, with TRBD2 matching 8 bases. The germline CDR1 and CDR2 sequences are SGHRS and YFSETQ. V lost 4 bases to trimming and J lost 5 bases; unmatched junction nucleotides: 10. The CDR3 spans 16 residues. The DNA for the CDR3 is TGCGCCAGCAGCCCTGAACCGGGGGGGTTGACCGGGGAGCTGTTTTTT. Protein product: CASSPEPGGLTGELFF.

A few counts support this clonotype. V and J are TRBV4-3 and TRBJ2-7, with 10 nucleotides matching TRBD2. The ends lost 1 base at V and 3 bases at J; junction bases unmatched: 12. There are 18 residues in the CDR3. Germline CDR1 is LGHNA and CDR2 is YSLEER. The CDR3 protein is CASSQVASGGPWNYEQYF. CDR3 sequence (DNA): TGCGCCAGCAGCCAAGTGGCTAGCGGGGGTCCTTGGAACTACGAGCAGTACTTC.

The V and J genes are TRBV6-6 and TRBJ1-5, with 8 positions matching TRBD1. Trimming removed 2 bases from V and 5 bases from J; junction bases left unmatched: 5. This CDR3 has 15 residues. CDR1 MNHNY and CDR2 SVGAGI come from the germline V gene (reference sequence). The CDR3 DNA reads as TGTGCCAGCAGTTACCGGGACAGGCCCTATCAGCCCCAGCATTTT. Its translation is CASSYRDRPYQPQHF.

The V and J genes are TRBV20-1 and TRBJ2-3, with 8 bases fitting TRBD2. Germline trimming cut 5 bases from V and 0 bases from J; bases unmatched to any gene: 13. The CDR3 has 17 residues. Germline CDR1 reads DFQATT; CDR2 reads SNEGSKA (reference sequence). The CDR3 DNA is TGCAGTGCTTATGCGGCCCTTCGGGGGGGGAGCACAGATACGCAGTATTTT. Translation: CSAYAALRGGSTDTQYF.

This clonotype appeared many times. The CDR3 here is CASTRQTQETQYF. CDR3 coding DNA: TGTGCCAGCACCAGACAGACCCAAGAGACCCAGTACTTC. The gene calls are TRBV2 and TRBJ2-5, with D possibly matching TRBD1 (5 bases). The CDR3 totals 13 residues. Per germline, CDR1 SNHLY and CDR2 FYNNEI. V dropped 7 bases and J dropped 1 base, with 10 bases sitting between them.

This clonotype was found a few times. This chain uses TRBV12-3 or TRBV12-4 with TRBJ1-4; D is perhaps TRBD1 (6 bases). V was shortened by 3 bases and J by 6 bases, with 14 bases between the two germline ends. The CDR3 extends over 15 amino acids. The CDR3 loop is CASSFIVGQDEKLFF. DNA for the CDR3: TGTGCCAGCAGTTTCATAGTGGGACAAGATGAAAAACTGTTTTTT.

This clonotype was recorded a few times. The genes are TRBV11-2 and TRBJ1-4; D gene uncertain. V shed 4 bases and J shed 4 bases, with 1 base lying between them. The CDR3 contains 11 residues. Germline values: CDR1 SGHAT, CDR2 FQNNGV. CDR3 in DNA: TGTGCCAGCAGCTATAATGAAAAACTGTTTTTT. Translated: CASSYNEKLFF. Filled out from reference TRBV11-2 and TRBJ1-4, the complete variable domain reads EAGVAQSPRYKIIEKRQSVAFWCNPISGHATLYWYQQILGQGPKLLIQFQNNGVVDDSQLPKDRFSAERLKGVDSTLKIQPAKLEDSAVYLCASSYNEKLFFGSGTQLSVL.

The J gene is TRBJ2-3, the V gene TRBV12-3 or TRBV12-4, with a tentative D call TRBD1 (6 bases). The V gene lost 6 bases and the J gene lost 2 bases, with 15 bases spanning the gap. CDR3 size: 15 residues. This chain's CDR3 is CASREPQGPTDTQYF. Written as DNA, the CDR3 is TGTGCCAGCAGGGAGCCACAGGGTCCCACAGATACGCAGTATTTT.

The V and J genes are TRBV27 and TRBJ2-5; D remains ambiguous. V was cut by 7 bases and J by 4 bases, with 7 bases left in between. From germline, CDR1 is MNHEY and CDR2 SMNVEV (reference sequence). This CDR3 comprises 11 residues. The CDR3, as DNA: TGTGCCAGCAAATTCCTAGAGACCCAGTACTTC. Translated, it gives CASKFLETQYF.

The CDR3, as DNA: TGTGCCAGCAGCGCCACCCGGGACAGGGCACCGGTACGCATTGGGCAGTACGTC. Its translation is CASSATRDRAPVRIGQYV. The rearrangement joins TRBV7-8 to TRBJ2-7, with 9 bases identical to TRBD1. V lost 5 bases, J lost 9 bases, and 23 bases stayed unmatched. CDR3 length: 18 amino acids. The germline V gene has CDR1 SGHVS and CDR2 FQNEAQ.

This chain uses TRBV3-1 with TRBJ2-7; D may be TRBD1 or TRBD2 (5 bases each). Between the trimmed V and J ends, which lost 1 base and 2 bases, there was a span of 6 bases. CDR1 is LGHDT, CDR2 YNNKEL, per germline (reference sequence). CDR3 length: 13 amino acids. The DNA for the CDR3 is TGTGCCAGCAGCCAAGGAGGGGCCTACGAGCAGTACTTC. Translation gives CASSQGGAYEQYF.